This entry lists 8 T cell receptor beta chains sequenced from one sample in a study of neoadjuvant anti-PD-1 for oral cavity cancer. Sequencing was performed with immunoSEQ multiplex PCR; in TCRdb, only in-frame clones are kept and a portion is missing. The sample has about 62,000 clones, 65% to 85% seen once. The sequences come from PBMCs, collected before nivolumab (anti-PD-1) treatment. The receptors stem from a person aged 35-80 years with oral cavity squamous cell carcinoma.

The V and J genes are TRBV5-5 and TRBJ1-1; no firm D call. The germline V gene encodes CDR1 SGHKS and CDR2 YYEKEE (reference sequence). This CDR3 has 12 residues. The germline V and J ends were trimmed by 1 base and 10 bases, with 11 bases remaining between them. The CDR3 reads CASSLQREGAFF. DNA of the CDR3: TGTGCCAGCAGCTTGCAAAGAGAGGGAGCTTTCTTT.

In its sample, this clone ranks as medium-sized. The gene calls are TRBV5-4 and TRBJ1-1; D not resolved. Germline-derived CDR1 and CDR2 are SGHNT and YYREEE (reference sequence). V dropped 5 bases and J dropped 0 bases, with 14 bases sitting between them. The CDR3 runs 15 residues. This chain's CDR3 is CASSPDSFMNTEAFF. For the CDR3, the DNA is TGTGCCAGCAGTCCGGACTCCTTCATGAACACTGAAGCTTTCTTT.

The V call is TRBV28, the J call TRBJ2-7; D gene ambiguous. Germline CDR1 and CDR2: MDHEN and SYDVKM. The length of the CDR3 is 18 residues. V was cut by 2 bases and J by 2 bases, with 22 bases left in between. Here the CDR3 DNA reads TGTGCCAGCAGTTTAGGACCTCTCCCCCGTACTAAGCCCTACGAGCAGTACTTC. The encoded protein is CASSLGPLPRTKPYEQYF.

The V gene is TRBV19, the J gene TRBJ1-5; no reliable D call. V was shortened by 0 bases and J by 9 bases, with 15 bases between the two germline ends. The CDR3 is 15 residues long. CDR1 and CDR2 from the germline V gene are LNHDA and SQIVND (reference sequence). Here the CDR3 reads CASSIDPDGRRPQHF. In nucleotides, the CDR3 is TGTGCCAGTAGTATAGATCCGGACGGGCGTCGGCCCCAGCATTTT.

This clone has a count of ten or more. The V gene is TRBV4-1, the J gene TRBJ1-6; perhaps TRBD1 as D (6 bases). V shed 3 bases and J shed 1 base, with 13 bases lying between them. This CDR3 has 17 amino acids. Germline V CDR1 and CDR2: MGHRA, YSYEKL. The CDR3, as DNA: TGCGCCAGCAGCCAGGTACAGGGCCGGTCCTATAATTCACCCCTCCACTTT. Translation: CASSQVQGRSYNSPLHF.

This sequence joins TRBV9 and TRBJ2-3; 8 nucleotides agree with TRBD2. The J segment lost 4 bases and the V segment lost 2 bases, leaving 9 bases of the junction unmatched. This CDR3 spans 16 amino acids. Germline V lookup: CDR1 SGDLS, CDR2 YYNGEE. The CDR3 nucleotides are TGTGCCAGCAGCGTCACTAGCGGCCCGGGCGCAGATACGCAGTATTTT. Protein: CASSVTSGPGADTQYF.

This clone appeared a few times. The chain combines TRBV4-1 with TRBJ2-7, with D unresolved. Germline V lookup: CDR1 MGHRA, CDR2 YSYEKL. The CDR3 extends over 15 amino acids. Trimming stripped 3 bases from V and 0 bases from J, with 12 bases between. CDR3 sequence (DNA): TGCGCCAGCAGCCAGGTTACACTGAGCTCCTACGAGCAGTACTTC. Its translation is CASSQVTLSSYEQYF.

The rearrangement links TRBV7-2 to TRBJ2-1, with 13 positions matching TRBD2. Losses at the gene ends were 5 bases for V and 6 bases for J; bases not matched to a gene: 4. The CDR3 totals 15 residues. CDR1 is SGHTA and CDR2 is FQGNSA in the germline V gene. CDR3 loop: CASSPGLAGANEQFF. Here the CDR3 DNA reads TGTGCCAGCAGCCCAGGACTAGCGGGGGCCAATGAGCAGTTCTTC.